This T cell receptor (beta chain) was captured in a study of OX40 agonist ivuxolimab in advanced cancers. Study-level information: Patients were about 83% male with ages roughly 23 to 79, mean approximately 62.

Profiling relied on immunoSEQ multiplex PCR, and the TCRdb table lists in-frame clones only, not all of them. The sample contains 50,000 to 70,000 clones, around 83% of which appear only once. The CDR3 contains 15 residues. J gave up 2 bases and V 4 bases, and 7 bases lay outside the gene matches. Looked up from germline, CDR1 is MNHEY and CDR2 is SVGAGI. The clonotype was recovered from an adult with an advanced solid tumor such as melanoma, head and neck, liver or kidney cancer. This specimen consisted of CD4+ or CD8+ T cells sorted from blood, obtained in a trial of the OX40 agonist ivuxolimab. V usage is TRBV6-5 and J usage is TRBJ1-2, with TRBD1 identical over 7 bases. CDR3 nucleotide sequence: TGTGCCAGCAGTTTAACCACAGGGGCGAACTATGGCTACACCTTC. It is translated as CASSLTTGANYGYTF.